The present TCR beta chain was sequenced within a study of molecular identifiers for immune sequencing clone quantification. MiXCR was run by TCRdb on the PCR reads, yielding one entry per CDR3 protein. Among over 600,000 distinct CDR3 sequences listed, roughly 21% were seen once. Germline V gene sequence: CDR1 MNHEY, CDR2 SVGEGT. V was shortened by 0 bases and J by 2 bases, with 20 bases between the two germline ends. This CDR3 comprises 19 residues. With regard to this clonotype: This CDR3 is missing its conserved last phenylalanine or tryptophan, likely due to a read error.

Sequenced sample: naive CD8+ T cells from blood, with Jurkat cell RNA spiked in. Subset in this sample: FACS-sorted CD8+CD4-CCR7+CD45RA+ naive T cells. The V gene is TRBV6-2 or TRBV6-3, the J gene TRBJ1-5, with a weak D call TRBD1 (5 bases). This TCR was sampled from a human donor in good health. Some libraries in this study had Jurkat cell RNA spiked in. The CDR3 protein is CASSYSMGSRGWGNQPQHL. CDR3 in DNA: TGTGCCAGCAGTTACTCGATGGGGTCGCGGGGCTGGGGCAATCAGCCCCAGCATCTT.